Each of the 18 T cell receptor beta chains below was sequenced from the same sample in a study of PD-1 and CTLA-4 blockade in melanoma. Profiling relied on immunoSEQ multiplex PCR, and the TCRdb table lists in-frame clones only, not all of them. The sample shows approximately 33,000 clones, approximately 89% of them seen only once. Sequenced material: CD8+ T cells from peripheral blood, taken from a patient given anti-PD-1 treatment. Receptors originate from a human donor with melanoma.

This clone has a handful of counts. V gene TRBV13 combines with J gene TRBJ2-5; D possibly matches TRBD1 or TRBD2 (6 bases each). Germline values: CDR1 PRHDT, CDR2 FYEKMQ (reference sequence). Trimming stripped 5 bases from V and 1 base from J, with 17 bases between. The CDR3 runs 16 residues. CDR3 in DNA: TGTGCCAGCAGCCTGGCAGGGGAGGAACTCCAAGAGACCCAGTACTTC. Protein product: CASSLAGEELQETQYF.

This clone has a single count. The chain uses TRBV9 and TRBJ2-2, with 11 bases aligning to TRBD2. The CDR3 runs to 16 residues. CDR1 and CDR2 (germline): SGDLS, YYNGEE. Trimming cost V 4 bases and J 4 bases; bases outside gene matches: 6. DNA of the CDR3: TGTGCCAGCAGCTCCAGACTAGCGGGACCCACCGGGGAGCTGTTTTTT. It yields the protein CASSSRLAGPTGELFF.

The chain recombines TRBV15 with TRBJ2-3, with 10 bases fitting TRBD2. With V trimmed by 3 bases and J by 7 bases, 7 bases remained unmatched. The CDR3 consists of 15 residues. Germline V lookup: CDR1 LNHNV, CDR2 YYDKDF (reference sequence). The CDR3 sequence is CATSSSGGLIHTQYF. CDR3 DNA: TGTGCCACCAGCAGTAGCGGGGGGCTCATTCATACGCAGTATTTT. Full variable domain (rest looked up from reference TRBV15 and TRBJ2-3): DAMVIQNPRYQVTQFGKPVTLSCSQTLNHNVMYWYQQKSSQAPKLLFHYYDKDFNNEADTPDNFQSRRPNTSFCFLDIRSPGLGDTAMYLCATSSSGGLIHTQYFGPGTRLTVL.

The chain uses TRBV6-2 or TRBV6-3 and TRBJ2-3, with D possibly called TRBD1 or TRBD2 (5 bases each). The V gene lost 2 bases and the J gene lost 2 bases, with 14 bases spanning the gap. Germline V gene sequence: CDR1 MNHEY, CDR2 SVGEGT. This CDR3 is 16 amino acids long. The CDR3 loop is CASSYLSLGDTDTQYF. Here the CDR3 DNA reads TGTGCCAGCAGTTACCTTAGTCTGGGGGACACAGATACGCAGTATTTT.

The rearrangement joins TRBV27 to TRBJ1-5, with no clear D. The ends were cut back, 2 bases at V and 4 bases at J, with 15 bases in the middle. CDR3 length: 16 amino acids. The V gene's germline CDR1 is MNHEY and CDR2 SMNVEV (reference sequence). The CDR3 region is CASSLGMGLGNQPQHF. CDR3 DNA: TGTGCCAGCAGTTTAGGCATGGGATTGGGGAATCAGCCCCAGCATTTT.

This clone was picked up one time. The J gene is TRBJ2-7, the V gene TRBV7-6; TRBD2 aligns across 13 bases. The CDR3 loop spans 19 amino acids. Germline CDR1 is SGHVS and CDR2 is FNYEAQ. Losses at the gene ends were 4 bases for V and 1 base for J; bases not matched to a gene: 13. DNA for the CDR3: TGTGCCAGCAGCTCACCCGGGACTAGCGGGGACTACGCATCCTACGAGCAGTACTTC. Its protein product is CASSSPGTSGDYASYEQYF. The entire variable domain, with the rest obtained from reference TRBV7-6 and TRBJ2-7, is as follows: GAGVSQSPRYKVTKRGQDVALRCDPISGHVSLYWYRQALGQGPEFLTYFNYEAQQDKSGLPNDRFSAERPEGSISTLTIQRTEQRDSAMYRCASSSPGTSGDYASYEQYFGPGTRLTVT.

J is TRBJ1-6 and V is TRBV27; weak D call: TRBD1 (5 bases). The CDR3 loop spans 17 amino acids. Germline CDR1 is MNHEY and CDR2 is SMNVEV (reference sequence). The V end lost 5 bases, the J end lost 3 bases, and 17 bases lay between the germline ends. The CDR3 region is CASSPVGTFLYNSPLHF. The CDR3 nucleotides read TGTGCCAGCAGTCCCGTGGGGACGTTCCTCTATAATTCACCCCTCCACTTT.

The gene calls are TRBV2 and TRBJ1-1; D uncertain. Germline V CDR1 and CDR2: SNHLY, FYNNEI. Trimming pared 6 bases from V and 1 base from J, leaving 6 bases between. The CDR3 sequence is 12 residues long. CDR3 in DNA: TGTGCCAGCAGAGGAGCGAACACTGAAGCTTTCTTT. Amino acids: CASRGANTEAFF.

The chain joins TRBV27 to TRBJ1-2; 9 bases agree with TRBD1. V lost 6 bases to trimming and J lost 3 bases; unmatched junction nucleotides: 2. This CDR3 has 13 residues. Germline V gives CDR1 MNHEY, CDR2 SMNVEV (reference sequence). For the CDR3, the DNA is TGTGCCAGCAGCGACAGGGGGTACTATGGCTACACCTTC. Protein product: CASSDRGYYGYTF.

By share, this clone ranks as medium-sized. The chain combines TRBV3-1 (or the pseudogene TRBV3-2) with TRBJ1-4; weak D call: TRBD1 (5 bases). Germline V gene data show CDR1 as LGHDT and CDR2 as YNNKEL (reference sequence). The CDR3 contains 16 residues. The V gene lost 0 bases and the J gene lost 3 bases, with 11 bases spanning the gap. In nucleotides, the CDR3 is TGTGCCAGCAGCCAAGATTGGGGCAGGGCTAATGAAAAACTGTTTTTT. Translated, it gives CASSQDWGRANEKLFF.

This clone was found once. The CDR3 reads CSVVSLGGYTF. The CDR3 region has the DNA TGCAGCGTTGTGAGTTTAGGCGGCTACACCTTC. This chain uses TRBV29-1 with TRBJ1-2; D is unresolved. Trimming cost V 4 bases and J 8 bases, with 11 bases left between them. CDR3 size: 11 residues. Per the germline V gene, CDR1 is SQVTM and CDR2 is ANQGSEA. The full variable domain, rest sourced from reference TRBV29-1 and TRBJ1-2, is SAVISQKPSRDICQRGTSLTIQCQVDSQVTMMFWYRQQPGQSLTLIATANQGSEATYESGFVIDKFPISRPNLTFSTLTVSNMSPEDSSIYLCSVVSLGGYTFGSGTRLTVV.

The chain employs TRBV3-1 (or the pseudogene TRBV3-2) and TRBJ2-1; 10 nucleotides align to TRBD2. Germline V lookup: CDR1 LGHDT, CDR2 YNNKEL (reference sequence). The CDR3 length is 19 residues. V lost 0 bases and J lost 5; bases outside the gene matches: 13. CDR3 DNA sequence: TGTGCCAGCAGCCAAGATATTGGCCTAGCGGGAGTCGGGAACAATGAGCAGTTCTTC. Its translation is CASSQDIGLAGVGNNEQFF.

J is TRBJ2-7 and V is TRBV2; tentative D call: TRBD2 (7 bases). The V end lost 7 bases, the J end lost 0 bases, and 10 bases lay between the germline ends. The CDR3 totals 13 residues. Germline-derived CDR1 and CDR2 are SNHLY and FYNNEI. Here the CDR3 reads CASKAGASYEQYF. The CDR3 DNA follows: TGTGCCAGCAAGGCGGGGGCCTCCTACGAGCAGTACTTC.

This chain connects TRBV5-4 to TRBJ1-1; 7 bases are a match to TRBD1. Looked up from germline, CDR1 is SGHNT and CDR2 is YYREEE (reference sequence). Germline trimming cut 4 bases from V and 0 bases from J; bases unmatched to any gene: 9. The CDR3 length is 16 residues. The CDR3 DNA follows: TGTGCCAGCAGCCTCAACAGGGGCGATTTGAACACTGAAGCTTTCTTT. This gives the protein CASSLNRGDLNTEAFF. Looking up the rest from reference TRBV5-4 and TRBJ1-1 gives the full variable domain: ETGVTQSPTHLIKTRGQQVTLRCSSQSGHNTVSWYQQALGQGPQFIFQYYREEENGRGNFPPRFSGLQFPNYSSELNVNALELDDSALYLCASSLNRGDLNTEAFFGQGTRLTVV.

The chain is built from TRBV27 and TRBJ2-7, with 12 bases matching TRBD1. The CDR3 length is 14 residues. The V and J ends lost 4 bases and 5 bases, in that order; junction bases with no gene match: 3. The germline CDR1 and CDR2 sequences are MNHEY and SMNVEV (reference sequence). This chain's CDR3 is CASSWGQGANEQYF. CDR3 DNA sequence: TGTGCCAGCAGTTGGGGACAGGGGGCCAACGAGCAGTACTTC.

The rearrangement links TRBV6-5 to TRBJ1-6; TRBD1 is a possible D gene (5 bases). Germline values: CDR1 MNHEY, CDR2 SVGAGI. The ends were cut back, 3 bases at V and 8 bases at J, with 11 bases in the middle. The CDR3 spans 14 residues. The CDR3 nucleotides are TGTGCCAGCAGTTATAGGGGTACATATTCACCCCTCCACTTT. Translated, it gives CASSYRGTYSPLHF.

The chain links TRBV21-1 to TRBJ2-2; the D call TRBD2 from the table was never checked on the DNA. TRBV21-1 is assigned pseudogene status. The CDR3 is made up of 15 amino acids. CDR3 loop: CASAGLAGGRGELFF. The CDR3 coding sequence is TGTGCCAGCGCCGGACTAGCGGGAGGGCGCGGGGAGCTGTTTTTT.

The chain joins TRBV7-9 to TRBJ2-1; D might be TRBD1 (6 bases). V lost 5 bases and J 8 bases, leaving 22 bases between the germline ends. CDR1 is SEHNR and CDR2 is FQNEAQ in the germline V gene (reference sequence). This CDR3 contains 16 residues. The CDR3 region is CASSPLTPSAGDEQFF. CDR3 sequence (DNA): TGTGCCAGCAGCCCCCTGACACCTTCGGCAGGGGATGAGCAGTTCTTC.